The clone carrying this T cell receptor (beta chain) was seen more than once but under ten times. TCRdb's table, derived via immunoSEQ multiplex PCR, lists solely in-frame clones and lacks some. The repertoire holds about 13,000 clones, roughly 27% seen once, with more than 5.5% in the top ten. This record belongs to a study of T cells in localized non-small cell lung cancer. CDR1 is SGHDN and CDR2 is FVKESK in the germline V gene. The V end was cut by 4 bases, the J end by 4 bases, with 25 bases between. This CDR3 comprises 18 residues. The chain carries TRBV14 and TRBJ1-1; D possibly corresponds to TRBD1 (5 bases). Sequenced material: lung tumor tissue, taken before any cancer treatment. This clonotype was sampled from a female donor of 60 years or more with stage I lung adenocarcinoma. In nucleotides, the CDR3 is TGTGCCAGCAGCCCACAAGTAGTTGGAATGGGGGGGGTCACTGAAGCTTTCTTT. Translating gives CASSPQVVGMGGVTEAFF. The whole variable domain, filled in from reference TRBV14 and TRBJ1-1, reads EAGVTQFPSHSVIEKGQTVTLRCDPISGHDNLYWYRRVMGKEIKFLLHFVKESKQDESGMPNNRFLAERTGGTYSTLKVQPAELEDSGVYFCASSPQVVGMGGVTEAFFGQGTRLTVV.